Sequencing of this TCR beta chain was carried out in a study of blood T cells in healthy people across ages. Alongside a J-beta primer mix, a sample-barcoded 5' primer served in a second PCR lasting 7 to 11 cycles. TCRdb passed the 5' RACE reads through MiXCR, listing each CDR3 protein once. Of about 570,000 distinct CDR3 sequences listed, roughly a quarter are singletons. V was shortened by 7 bases and J by 8 bases, with 20 bases between the two germline ends. The CDR3 runs to 14 residues. Germline V gene sequence: CDR1 WSHSY, CDR2 SAAADI. This clonotype has a handful of counts. Sequencing used blood. The V and J genes are TRBV10-2 and TRBJ1-1; no clear D. The sequence came from a woman in her sixties or seventies in good health. CDR3 in amino acids: CASTDLEGTKEAFF. In DNA form, the CDR3 reads TGCGCCAGCACGGATCTTGAGGGAACAAAGGAAGCTTTCTTT.